This is a list of T cell receptor beta chains from one sample in a study of blood T cell repertoires in COVID-19. Data came from immunoSEQ multiplex PCR; TCRdb stores just in-frame clones and leaves some out. The sample contains roughly 160,000 clones, 85% of which appear only once. Sequencing input: peripheral blood. Receptor source: an elderly woman with COVID-19, enrolled during active disease. The CDR3 runs from the conserved cysteine through the conserved F or W. Each record gives: clone size, J gene, D gene, V gene, CDR3 protein, CDR3 DNA. The D gene is left open where the match is weak. Where a row states a size, it is once, few, many or the class of an expanded clone; other rows omit it.

>.|TRBJ2-7|TRBD1|TRBV6-2/TRBV6-3
CASSPQGSSYEQYF
TGTGCCAGCAGTCCACAGGGGAGTTCCTACGAGCAGTACTTC
>.|TRBJ1-1|TRBD1|TRBV6-5
CASRGQGVNTEAFF
TGTGCCAGCAGGGGACAGGGGGTGAACACTGAAGCTTTCTTT
>.|TRBJ2-3|TRBD2|TRBV2
CASLPSGRASRDTQYF
TGTGCCAGCCTTCCTAGCGGGAGGGCCAGCCGAGATACGCAGTATTTT
>few|TRBJ1-2|.|TRBV28
CASRGSQKVGYTF
TGTGCCAGCAGGGGGAGCCAGAAGGTTGGCTACACCTTC
>.|TRBJ1-6|.|TRBV19
CATQTAYNSPLHF
TGTGCCACCCAGACAGCCTATAATTCACCCCTCCACTTT
>.|TRBJ2-4|.|TRBV2
CASRSRRTQNIQYF
TGTGCCAGCAGATCCCGGAGGACCCAAAACATTCAGTACTTC
>.|TRBJ2-1|TRBD2|TRBV7-9
CASSLRGGASEQFF
TGTGCCAGCAGCTTGCGGGGAGGGGCCAGCGAGCAGTTCTTC
>.|TRBJ1-4|TRBD1|TRBV4-1
CASSQGQDYEKLFF
TGCGCCAGCAGCCAGGGACAGGATTATGAAAAACTGTTTTTT
>.|TRBJ1-5|.|TRBV7-2
CASSLRAGDQPQHF
TGTGCCAGCAGCCTTAGGGCAGGGGATCAGCCCCAGCATTTT
>.|TRBJ1-2|.|TRBV3-1/TRBV3-2
CASSQRNRVNGYTF
TGTGCCAGCAGCCAAAGGAACAGGGTTAACGGCTACACCTTC
>.|TRBJ1-4|.|TRBV10-3
CAISDRNEKLFF
TGTGCCATCAGTGATAGAAATGAAAAACTGTTTTTT
>.|TRBJ1-1|.|TRBV27
CASSKWVILGRETEAFF
TGTGCCAGCAGCAAGTGGGTGATTCTGGGGCGGGAAACTGAAGCTTTCTTT
>few|TRBJ1-2|TRBD1|TRBV18
CASLLTGQTYGYTF
TGTGCCAGCTTGCTAACGGGACAGACTTATGGCTACACCTTC
>few|TRBJ2-3|.|TRBV9
CASSARPTDTQYF
TGTGCCAGCAGTGCGCGGCCCACAGATACGCAGTATTTT
>.|TRBJ1-1|.|TRBV7-2
CASSPEVLNTEAFF
TGTGCCAGCAGCCCTGAGGTGTTGAACACTGAAGCTTTCTTT
>.|TRBJ1-1|.|TRBV2
CASSGSPGAEAFF
TGTGCCAGCAGTGGTAGTCCAGGGGCAGAAGCTTTCTTT
>.|TRBJ2-3|.|TRBV7-3
CASSVGSSDTQYF
TGTGCCAGCAGCGTCGGGAGTTCAGATACGCAGTATTTT
>once|TRBJ2-7|.|TRBV5-1
CASSLNPGAYEQYF
TGCGCCAGCAGCTTGAACCCGGGGGCCTACGAGCAGTACTTC
>.|TRBJ1-1|.|TRBV12-3/TRBV12-4
CASSFTRNTEAFF
TGTGCCAGCAGTTTTACGCGCAACACTGAAGCTTTCTTT
>.|TRBJ2-7|TRBD1|TRBV5-6
CASSFIGQAAGEQYF
TGTGCCAGCAGCTTTATAGGACAGGCGGCCGGCGAGCAGTACTTC